The T cell receptor (beta chain) described here comes from a study of naive and memory T cell subsets. An oligonucleotide containing a UMI was ligated to the 3' end of TCR cDNA. Whole blood, approximately 2.3 ml, came from adult healthy volunteers. The SP2 primer and nested alpha and beta constant region primers amplified ligated cDNA in four rounds. Alpha and beta constant region primers primed reverse transcription for blood and skin samples. MiXCR, run by TCRdb on the 5' RACE reads, gives a single entry per CDR3 protein. The sample lists 48,000 or so distinct CDR3 sequences; about 4.8% were seen once. This clonotype was detected many times. Its specificity is not known. V lost 3 bases to trimming and J lost 0 bases; unmatched junction nucleotides: 2. This CDR3 has 14 residues. The germline CDR1 and CDR2 sequences are LNHDA and SQIVND (reference sequence). General study results and limits: This RNA-based method may be sensitive to activation-related transcript changes.

The chain links TRBV19 to TRBJ2-7; the match to TRBD2 covers 7 bases. The TCR sequence derives from a female donor in good health. The CDR3, as DNA: TGTGCCAGTAGTATGAGCGGGACCTCCTACGAGCAGTACTTC. Protein product: CASSMSGTSYEQYF.